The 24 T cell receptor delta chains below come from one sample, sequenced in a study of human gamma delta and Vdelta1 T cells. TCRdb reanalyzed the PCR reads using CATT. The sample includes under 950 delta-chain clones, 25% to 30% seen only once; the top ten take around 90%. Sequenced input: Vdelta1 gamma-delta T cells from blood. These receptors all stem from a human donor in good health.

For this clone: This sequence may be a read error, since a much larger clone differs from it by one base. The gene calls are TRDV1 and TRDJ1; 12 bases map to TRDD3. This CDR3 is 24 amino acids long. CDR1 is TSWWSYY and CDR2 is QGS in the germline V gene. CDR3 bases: TGTGCTCTTGGGAAACTAAGCACTGTCTCCCTACGGCTGCACTGGGGGATACCGCCAGATAAACTCATCTTT. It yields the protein CALGKLSTVSLRLHWGIPPDKLIF.

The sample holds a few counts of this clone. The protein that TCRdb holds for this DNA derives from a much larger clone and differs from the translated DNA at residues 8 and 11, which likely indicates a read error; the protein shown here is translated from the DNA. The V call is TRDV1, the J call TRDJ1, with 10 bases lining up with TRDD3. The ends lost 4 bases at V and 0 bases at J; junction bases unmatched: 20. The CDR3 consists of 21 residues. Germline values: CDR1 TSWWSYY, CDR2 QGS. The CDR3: CALGVGPALARGIRHTDKLIF. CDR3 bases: TGTGCTCTTGGGGTTGGCCCTGCCTTAGCCCGGGGGATACGGCACACCGATAAACTCATCTTT.

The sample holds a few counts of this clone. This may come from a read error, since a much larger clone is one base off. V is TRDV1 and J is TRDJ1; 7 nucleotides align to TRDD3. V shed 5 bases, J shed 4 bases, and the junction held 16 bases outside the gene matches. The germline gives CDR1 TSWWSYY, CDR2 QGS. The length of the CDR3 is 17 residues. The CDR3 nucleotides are TGTGCTCTTGGGCTAAGGGCGGGCTGGGGGGACGACGATAAACTCATCTTT. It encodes CALGLRAGWGDDDKLIF.

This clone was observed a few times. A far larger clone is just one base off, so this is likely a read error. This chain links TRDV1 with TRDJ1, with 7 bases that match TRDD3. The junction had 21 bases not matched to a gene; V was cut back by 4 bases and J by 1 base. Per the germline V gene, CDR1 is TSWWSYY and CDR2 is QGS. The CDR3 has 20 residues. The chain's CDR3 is CALGVNFPSYRGGCTDKLIF. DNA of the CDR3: TGTGCTCTTGGGGTCAATTTTCCTTCGTACAGGGGGGGATGCACCGATAAACTCATCTTT.

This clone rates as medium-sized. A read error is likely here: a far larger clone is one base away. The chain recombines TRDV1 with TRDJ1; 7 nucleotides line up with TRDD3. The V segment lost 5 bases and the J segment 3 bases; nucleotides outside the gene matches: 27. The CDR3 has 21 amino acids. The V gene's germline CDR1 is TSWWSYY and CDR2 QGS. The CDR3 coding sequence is TGTGCTCTTGGGAACTACCTTCACTTCTATCGGGGGATGCGGGGAGCCGATAAACTCATCTTT. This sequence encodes CALGNYLHFYRGMRGADKLIF.

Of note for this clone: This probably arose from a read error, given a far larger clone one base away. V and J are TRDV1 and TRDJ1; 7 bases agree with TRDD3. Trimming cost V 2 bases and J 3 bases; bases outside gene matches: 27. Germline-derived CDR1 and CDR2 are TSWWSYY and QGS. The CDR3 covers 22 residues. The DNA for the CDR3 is TGTGCTCTTGGGGAAAACTCCGATCCCGTGAGGGATACCCTCAATTGGGCCGATAAACTCATCTTT. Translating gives CALGENSDPVRDTLNWADKLIF.

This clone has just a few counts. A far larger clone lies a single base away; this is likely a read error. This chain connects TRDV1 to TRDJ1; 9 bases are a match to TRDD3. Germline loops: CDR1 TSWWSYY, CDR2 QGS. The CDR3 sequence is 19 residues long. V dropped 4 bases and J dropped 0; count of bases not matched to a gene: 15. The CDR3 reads CALGGQSYPWGINTDKLIF. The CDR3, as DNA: TGTGCTCTTGGGGGACAGTCGTACCCGTGGGGGATAAACACCGATAAACTCATCTTT.

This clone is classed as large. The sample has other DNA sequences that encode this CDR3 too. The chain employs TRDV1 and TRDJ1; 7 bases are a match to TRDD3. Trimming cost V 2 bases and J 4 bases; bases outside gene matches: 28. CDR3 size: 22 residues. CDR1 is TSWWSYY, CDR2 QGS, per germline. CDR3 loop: CALGENSDPVRDTLNWGDKLIF. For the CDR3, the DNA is TGTGCTCTTGGGGAAAACTCCGATCCCGTGAGGGATACCCTCAATTGGGGCGATAAACTCATCTTT.

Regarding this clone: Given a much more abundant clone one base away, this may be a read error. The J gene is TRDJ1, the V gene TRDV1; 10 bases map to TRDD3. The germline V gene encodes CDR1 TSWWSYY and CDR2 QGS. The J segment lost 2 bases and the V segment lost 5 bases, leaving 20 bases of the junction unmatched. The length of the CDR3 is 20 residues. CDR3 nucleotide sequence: TGTGCTCTTGGGCACTACCTTCACTTCTATCGGGGGATACGTACCGATAAACTCATCTTT. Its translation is CALGHYLHFYRGIRTDKLIF.

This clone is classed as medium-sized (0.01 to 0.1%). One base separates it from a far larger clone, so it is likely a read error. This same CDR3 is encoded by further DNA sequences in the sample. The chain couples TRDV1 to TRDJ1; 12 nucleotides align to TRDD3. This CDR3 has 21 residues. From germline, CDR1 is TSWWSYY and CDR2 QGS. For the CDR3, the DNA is TGTGCCCTTGGGGTTGGCCCTGTCTTAGCCTGGGGGATACGGCACACCGATAAACTCATCTTT. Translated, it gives CALGVGPVLAWGIRHTDKLIF.

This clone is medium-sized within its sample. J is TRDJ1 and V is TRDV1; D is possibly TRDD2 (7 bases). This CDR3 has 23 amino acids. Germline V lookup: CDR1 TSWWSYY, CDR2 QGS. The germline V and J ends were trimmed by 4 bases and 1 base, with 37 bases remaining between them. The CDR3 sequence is CALGVFTFLPTSIYLGVTDKLIF. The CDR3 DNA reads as TGTGCTCTTGGGGTCTTTACCTTCCTTCCGACATCTATTTACTTGGGGGTCACCGATAAACTCATCTTT.

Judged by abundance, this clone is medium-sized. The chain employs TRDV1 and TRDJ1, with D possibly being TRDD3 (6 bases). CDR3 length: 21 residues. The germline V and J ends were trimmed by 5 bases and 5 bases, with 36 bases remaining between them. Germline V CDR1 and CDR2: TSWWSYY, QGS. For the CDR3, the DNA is TGTGCTCTTGGGAAAGGCGGACTACGAGGTACTGGGCCCCCTCGAGATGATAAACTCATCTTT. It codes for CALGKGGLRGTGPPRDDKLIF.

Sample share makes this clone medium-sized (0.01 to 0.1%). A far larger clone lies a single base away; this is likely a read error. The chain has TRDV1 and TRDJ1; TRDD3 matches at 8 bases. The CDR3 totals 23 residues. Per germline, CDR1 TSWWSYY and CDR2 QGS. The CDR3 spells CALEELWSYPLMGGYNSWVKLIF. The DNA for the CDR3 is TGTGCTCTTGAGGAACTTTGGTCCTACCCTCTTATGGGGGGATATAACAGCTGGGTTAAACTCATCTTT.

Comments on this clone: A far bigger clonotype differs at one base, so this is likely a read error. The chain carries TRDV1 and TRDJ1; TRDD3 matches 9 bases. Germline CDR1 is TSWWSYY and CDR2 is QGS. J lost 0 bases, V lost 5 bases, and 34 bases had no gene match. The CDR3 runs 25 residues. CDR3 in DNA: TGTGCTCTTGGGCCAAAAGCTTTCCTACTCAGCGCCCGCTGGGGGATCTCCATGTACACCGATAAACTCATCTTT. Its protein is CALGPKAFLLSARWGISMYTDKLIF.

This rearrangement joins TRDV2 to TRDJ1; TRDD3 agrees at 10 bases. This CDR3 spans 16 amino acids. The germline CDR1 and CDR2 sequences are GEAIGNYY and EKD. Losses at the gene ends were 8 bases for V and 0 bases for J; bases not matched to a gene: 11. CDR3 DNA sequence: TGTGCCTCTTTAGATAGTACTGGGGGATACACCGATAAACTCATCTTT. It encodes CASLDSTGGYTDKLIF.

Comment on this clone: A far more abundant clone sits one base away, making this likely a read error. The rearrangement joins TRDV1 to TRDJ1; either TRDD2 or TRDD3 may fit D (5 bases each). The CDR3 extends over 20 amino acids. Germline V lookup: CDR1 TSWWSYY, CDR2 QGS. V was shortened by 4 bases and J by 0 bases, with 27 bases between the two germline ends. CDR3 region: CALGVNFPSYREGYTDKLIF. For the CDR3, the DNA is TGTGCTCTTGGGGTCAATTTTCCTTCGTACAGGGAGGGATACACCGATAAACTCATCTTT.

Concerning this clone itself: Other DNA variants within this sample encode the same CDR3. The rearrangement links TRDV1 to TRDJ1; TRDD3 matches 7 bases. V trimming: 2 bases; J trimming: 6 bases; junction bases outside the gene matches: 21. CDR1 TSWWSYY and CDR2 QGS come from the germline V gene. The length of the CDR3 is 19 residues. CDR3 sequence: CALGEVTGGYAEGSNKLIF. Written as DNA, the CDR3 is TGTGCTCTTGGGGAAGTTACTGGTGGATACGCGGAGGGGTCGAATAAACTCATCTTT.

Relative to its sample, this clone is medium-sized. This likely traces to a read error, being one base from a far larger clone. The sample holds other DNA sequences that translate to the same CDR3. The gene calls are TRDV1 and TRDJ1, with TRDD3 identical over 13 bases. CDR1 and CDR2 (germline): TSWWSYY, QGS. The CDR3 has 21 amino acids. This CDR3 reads CALGDIARPSYWGIRTDKLIF. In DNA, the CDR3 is TGTGCTCTTGGGGACATAGCTCGGCCTTCCTACTGGGGGATACGTACCGATAAGCTCATCTTT.

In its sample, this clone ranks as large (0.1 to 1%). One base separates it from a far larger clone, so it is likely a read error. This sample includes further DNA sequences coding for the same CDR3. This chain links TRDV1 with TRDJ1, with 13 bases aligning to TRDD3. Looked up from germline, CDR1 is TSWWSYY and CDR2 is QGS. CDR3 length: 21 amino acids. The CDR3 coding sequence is TGTGCCCTTGGGGACATAGCTCGGCCTTCCTACTGGGGGATACGTACCGATAAACTCATCTTT. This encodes CALGDIARPSYWGIRTDKLIF.

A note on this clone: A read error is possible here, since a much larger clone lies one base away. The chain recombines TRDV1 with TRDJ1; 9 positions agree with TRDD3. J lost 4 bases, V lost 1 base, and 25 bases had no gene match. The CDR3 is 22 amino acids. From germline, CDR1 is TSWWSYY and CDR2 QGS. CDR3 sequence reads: CALGERSPRGYAALVHHDKLIF. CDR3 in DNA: TGTGCTCTTGGGGAACGGTCTCCGCGGGGATACGCGGCCCTTGTACACCACGATAAACTCATCTTT.

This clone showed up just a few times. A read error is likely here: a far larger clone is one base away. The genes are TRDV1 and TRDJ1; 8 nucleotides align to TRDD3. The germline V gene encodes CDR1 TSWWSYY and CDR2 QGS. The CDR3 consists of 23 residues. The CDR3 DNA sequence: TGTGCTCCTGGGGAACTTTGGTCCTACCCTCTTATGGGGGGATATAACAGCTGGGTTAAACTCATCTTT. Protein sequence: CAPGELWSYPLMGGYNSWVKLIF.

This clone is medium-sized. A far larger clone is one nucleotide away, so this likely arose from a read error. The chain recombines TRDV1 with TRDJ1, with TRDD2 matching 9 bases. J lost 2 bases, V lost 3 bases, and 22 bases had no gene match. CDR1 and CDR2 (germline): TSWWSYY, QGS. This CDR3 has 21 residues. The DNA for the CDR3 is TGTGCTCTTGGGGACATAGCTCGGCCTTCCTACTGGGAGATACGTACCGATAAACTCATCTTT. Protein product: CALGDIARPSYWEIRTDKLIF.

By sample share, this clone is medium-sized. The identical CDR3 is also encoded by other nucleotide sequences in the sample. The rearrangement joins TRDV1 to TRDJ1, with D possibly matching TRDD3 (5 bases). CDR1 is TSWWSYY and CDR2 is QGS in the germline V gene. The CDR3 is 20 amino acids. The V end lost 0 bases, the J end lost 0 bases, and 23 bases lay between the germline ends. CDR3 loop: CALGELRSAQLVAYTDKLIF. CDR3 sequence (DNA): TGTGCTCTTGGGGAACTACGTTCAGCTCAACTGGTCGCGTACACCGATAAACTCATCTTT.

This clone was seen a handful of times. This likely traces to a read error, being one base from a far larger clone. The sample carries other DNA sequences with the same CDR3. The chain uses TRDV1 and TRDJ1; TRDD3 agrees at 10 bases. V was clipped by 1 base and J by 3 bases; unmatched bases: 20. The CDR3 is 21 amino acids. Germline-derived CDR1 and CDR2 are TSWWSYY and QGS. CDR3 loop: CALGEPTEYWGIPPFPDKLIF. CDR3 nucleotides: TGTGCTCTTGGGGAACCTACCGAGTACTGGGGGATTCCACCCTTCCCCGATAAACTCATCTTT.